These 6 T cell receptor beta chains were sequenced from one sample in a study of T cell responses to AZD1222 COVID-19 vaccine. Data came from immunoSEQ multiplex PCR; TCRdb stores just in-frame clones and leaves some out. The sample gives roughly 35,000 clones, about 86% of which show up once; 5.5% to 7.5% is in the top ten. The material was peripheral blood, obtained on day 0 of AZD1222 vaccination. These receptors were taken from an adult in good health.

The chain has TRBV5-4 and TRBJ1-5, with D uncertain. Germline CDR1 and CDR2: SGHNT and YYREEE (reference sequence). The germline V and J ends were trimmed by 4 bases and 6 bases, with 8 bases remaining between them. The CDR3 is made up of 12 amino acids. CDR3 nucleotide sequence: TGTGCCAGCAGCACCGAAGGTCAGCCCCAGCATTTT. It translates to CASSTEGQPQHF.

This clone has just a few counts. V is TRBV27 and J is TRBJ2-2, with unresolved D. This CDR3 has 12 residues. In germline, CDR1 is MNHEY, CDR2 SMNVEV (reference sequence). V lost 5 bases and J lost 2, with 3 bases in between. CDR3 loop: CASSHNTGELFF. The CDR3 bases are TGTGCCAGCAGTCACAACACCGGGGAGCTGTTTTTT.

The rearrangement uses TRBV24-1 and TRBJ2-5; maybe TRBD1 (6 bases). The V and J ends lost 3 bases and 4 bases respectively, with 14 bases between them. Looked up from germline, CDR1 is KGHDR and CDR2 is SFDVKD. The CDR3 consists of 15 residues. The CDR3 reads CATSDLQGSGETQYF. In DNA form, the CDR3 reads TGTGCCACCAGTGATCTACAGGGAAGTGGAGAGACCCAGTACTTC.

V is TRBV5-4 and J is TRBJ2-3; D gene uncertain. Germline values: CDR1 SGHNT, CDR2 YYREEE (reference sequence). This CDR3 is built from 16 residues. With 0 bases removed from V and 2 bases from J, the gap between germline ends came to 13 bases. CDR3 sequence (DNA): TGTGCCAGCAGCTTGGCCTCTAACACCGACACAGATACGCAGTATTTT. It codes for CASSLASNTDTDTQYF.

The rearrangement uses TRBV7-9 and TRBJ1-2, with D perhaps matching TRBD1 (5 bases). The length of the CDR3 is 14 residues. The V end was cut by 4 bases, the J end by 3 bases, with 12 bases between. The V gene's germline CDR1 is SEHNR and CDR2 FQNEAQ (reference sequence). This chain's CDR3 is CASSYWGEDYGYTF. CDR3 in DNA: TGTGCCAGCAGCTATTGGGGGGAGGACTATGGCTACACCTTC.

The J gene is TRBJ2-2, the V gene TRBV2, with 10 bases fitting TRBD2. V was pared by 4 bases and J by 5 bases, with 1 base of the junction left unmatched. The CDR3 loop spans 14 amino acids. Germline V lookup: CDR1 SNHLY, CDR2 FYNNEI. The DNA of the CDR3 is TGTGCCAGCAGTGGACTAGCGGGTACCGGGGAGCTGTTTTTT. It codes for CASSGLAGTGELFF.